The 29 T cell receptor beta chains below were found in one sample sequenced in a study of blood T cells in healthy people across ages (dated by TCRdb to between 2015 and 2017). Library preparation was by 5' RACE. Sequencing relied on an Illumina HiSeq 2500. The second PCR ran for about 7 to 11 cycles and used a J-beta primer mix along with a sample-barcoded 5' primer. The public sequencing data were trimmed at Q25 with fastp and processed into clonotypes with MiXCR by TCRdb, which kept only in-frame beta chains. Under each unique CDR3 protein, matching rows form one entry showing the most common genes and DNA. Here the sample has hundreds of thousands of distinct CDR3 sequences; more than 25% occur a single time. Together, the top ten hold approximately 15% of the sample. Material: blood. The receptors stem from an elderly woman in good health.

This clonotype was counted ten times or more. The genes are TRBV7-2 and TRBJ1-5, with TRBD1 matching 9 bases. The V segment lost 2 bases and the J segment 1 base; nucleotides outside the gene matches: 6. Looked up from germline, CDR1 is SGHTA and CDR2 is FQGNSA. The CDR3 loop spans 17 amino acids. The CDR3 region is CASSLSGQGPSNQPQHF. The CDR3, as DNA: TGTGCCAGCAGCTTATCCGGACAGGGGCCCAGCAATCAGCCCCAGCATTTT.

The genes are TRBV6-2 or TRBV6-3 and TRBJ1-5, with 11 positions matching TRBD1. Germline CDR1 MNHEY, CDR2 SVGEGT. This CDR3 is built from 16 residues. With V trimmed by 6 bases and J by 6 bases, 10 bases remained unmatched. The CDR3 spells CASSPADRGPGQPQHF. The CDR3 DNA reads as TGTGCCAGCAGCCCCGCGGACAGGGGGCCGGGTCAGCCCCAGCATTTT.

This clonotype was counted many times. The CDR3 sequence is CASSEGTSGGDEQYF. The CDR3 DNA sequence: TGTGCCAGCAGCGAGGGGACTAGCGGGGGGGACGAGCAGTACTTC. The V call is TRBV9, the J call TRBJ2-7, with 16 bases fitting TRBD2. The V segment lost 3 bases and the J segment 5 bases; nucleotides outside the gene matches: 2. Germline V gene lookup returns CDR1 SGDLS and CDR2 YYNGEE. This CDR3 spans 15 amino acids.

CDR3 region: CALRLLQGRGTEAFF. CDR3 in DNA: TGTGCCTTACGGCTTCTTCAGGGGCGGGGGACTGAAGCTTTCTTT. This chain joins TRBV6-2 or TRBV6-3 and TRBJ1-1, with D possibly matching TRBD1 (6 bases). The CDR3 runs 15 residues. The V end lost 11 bases, the J end lost 5 bases, and 24 bases lay between the germline ends. Per germline, CDR1 MNHEY and CDR2 SVGEGT.

This clonotype was observed a single time. The V gene is TRBV7-2, the J gene TRBJ2-3; 7 nucleotides match TRBD2. V dropped 4 bases and J dropped 4; count of bases not matched to a gene: 14. CDR3 length: 17 residues. The germline V gene has CDR1 SGHTA and CDR2 FQGNSA. The CDR3 loop is CASSSRGWRELADTQYF. As DNA, the CDR3 is TGTGCCAGCAGCTCCCGTGGGTGGCGGGAGCTTGCAGATACGCAGTATTTT.

The gene calls are TRBV2 and TRBJ1-2, with D maybe TRBD1 (6 bases). With 3 bases removed from V and 4 bases from J, the gap between germline ends came to 15 bases. This CDR3 comprises 15 residues. CDR1 SNHLY and CDR2 FYNNEI come from the germline V gene. This CDR3 reads CASSEMIGGAYGYTF. The DNA for the CDR3 is TGTGCCAGCAGTGAGATGATAGGGGGTGCCTATGGCTACACCTTC.

A few counts support this clonotype. The chain has TRBV2 and TRBJ1-1, with 7 bases lining up with TRBD1. This CDR3 is 13 amino acids long. V lost 6 bases, J lost 4 bases, and 5 bases stayed unmatched. The germline V gene has CDR1 SNHLY and CDR2 FYNNEI. Here the CDR3 DNA reads TGTGCCAGCAGCGAGGGGGCGCCCACTGAAGCTTTCTTT. This gives the protein CASSEGAPTEAFF.

This clonotype was seen a few times. The chain joins TRBV3-1 to TRBJ1-6; TRBD1 might be the D (6 bases). CDR1 and CDR2 from the germline V gene are LGHDT and YNNKEL (reference sequence). This CDR3 region has 16 residues. The V gene lost 4 bases and the J gene lost 8 bases, with 18 bases spanning the gap. In DNA, the CDR3 is TGTGCCAGCAGCCTCGCCAACAGGGTAATAGATTCACCCCTCCACTTT. Translated, it gives CASSLANRVIDSPLHF. The full variable domain, with the rest looked up from reference TRBV3-1 and TRBJ1-6, is DTAVSQTPKYLVTQMGNDKSIKCEQNLGHDTMYWYKQDSKKFLKIMFSYNNKELIINETVPNRFSPKSPDKAHLNLHINSLELGDSAVYFCASSLANRVIDSPLHFGNGTRLTVT.

This clonotype was recorded at least ten times. The chain is built from TRBV7-8 and TRBJ2-4; D gene unclear. The CDR3 loop spans 13 amino acids. V lost 4 bases to trimming and J lost 8 bases, with 12 bases between them. Germline assignment: CDR1 SGHVS and CDR2 FQNEAQ. As DNA, the CDR3 is TGTGCCAGCAGCTCGAGACCTGTTGACATTCAGTACTTC. This translates into CASSSRPVDIQYF. The whole variable domain, filled in from reference TRBV7-8 and TRBJ2-4, reads GAGVSQSPRYKVAKRGQDVALRCDPISGHVSLFWYQQALGQGPEFLTYFQNEAQLDKSGLPSDRFFAERPEGSVSTLKIQRTQQEDSAVYLCASSSRPVDIQYFGAGTRLSVL.

The sample holds many counts of this clonotype. The chain links TRBV6-1 to TRBJ2-7; weak D call: TRBD1 (5 bases). Germline V lookup: CDR1 MNHNS, CDR2 SASEGT. The V and J ends lost 10 bases and 0 bases respectively, with 13 bases between them. This CDR3 is 13 amino acids long. This CDR3 reads CATQGPLSYEQYF. For the CDR3, the DNA is TGTGCCACGCAGGGCCCACTCTCCTACGAGCAGTACTTC.

Notes on this clonotype: Sequence at one end of the junction differs from germline and may be a read error. The chain employs TRBV7-2 and TRBJ2-1; possible D gene TRBD1, 8 bases. Germline loops: CDR1 SGHTA, CDR2 FQGNSA. The CDR3 covers 17 residues. CDR3 bases: TGTGCCAGCAGCCGAGGGGGGGCCGGGACAGGACACAATGAGAAGTTCTTC. It translates to CASSRGGAGTGHNEKFF.

This clonotype was seen many times. DNA of the CDR3: TGTGCCAGCAGTTATGACGGGCCTAATTCACCCCTCCACTTT. This encodes CASSYDGPNSPLHF. The genes are TRBV6-2 or TRBV6-3 and TRBJ1-6; the D is unclear. The CDR3 totals 14 residues. The germline gives CDR1 MNHEY, CDR2 SVGEGT. V lost 3 bases and J 6 bases, leaving 9 bases between the germline ends.

The chain employs TRBV2 and TRBJ1-1, with D possibly TRBD1 on 6 matching bases. The CDR3 spans 14 residues. CDR1 is SNHLY and CDR2 is FYNNEI in the germline V gene. The V end lost 0 bases, the J end lost 7 bases, and 12 bases lay between the germline ends. CDR3 region: CASSEALQGIEAFF. The CDR3 DNA is TGTGCCAGCAGTGAAGCGCTTCAGGGGATTGAAGCTTTCTTT.

This clonotype occurred many times. The V and J genes are TRBV6-6 and TRBJ1-2; D is unresolved. This CDR3 spans 13 amino acids. With 2 bases removed from V and 3 bases from J, the gap between germline ends came to 7 bases. CDR1 is MNHNY, CDR2 SVGAGI, per germline (reference sequence). CDR3 residues: CASSYSVDYGYTF. The CDR3 nucleotides are TGTGCCAGCAGTTACAGCGTGGACTATGGCTACACCTTC.

The rearrangement uses TRBV7-2 and TRBJ1-1; D remains ambiguous. Per the germline V gene, CDR1 is SGHTA and CDR2 is FQGNSA. Trimming removed 4 bases from V and 4 bases from J, with 10 bases in between. CDR3 size: 13 residues. CDR3: CASSSLVFTEAFF. CDR3 in DNA: TGTGCCAGCAGCTCCCTAGTCTTCACTGAAGCTTTCTTT.

This sequence joins TRBV5-5 and TRBJ1-5; the D gene is possibly TRBD1 (6 bases). V dropped 1 base and J dropped 1 base, with 12 bases sitting between them. Germline assignment: CDR1 SGHKS and CDR2 YYEKEE (reference sequence). The CDR3 length is 16 residues. CDR3 coding DNA: TGTGCCAGCAGCTTGTGGGGGGCAGGGAGCAATCAGCCCCAGCATTTT. This codes for CASSLWGAGSNQPQHF.

This clonotype was counted between two and nine times. V gene TRBV7-2 combines with J gene TRBJ1-1, with 8 bases that match TRBD1. The ends lost 4 bases at V and 6 bases at J; junction bases unmatched: 13. Germline CDR1 and CDR2: SGHTA and FQGNSA. The CDR3 sequence is 16 residues long. CDR3 in DNA: TGTGCCAGCAGCTCCAGTTCCACAGGGGGGTATTCTGAAGCTTTCTTT. Its translation: CASSSSSTGGYSEAFF.

This clonotype was recorded a few times. The rearrangement joins TRBV19 to TRBJ1-2, with TRBD1 matching 10 bases. This CDR3 contains 12 residues. The V segment lost 6 bases and the J segment 11 bases; nucleotides outside the gene matches: 6. The V gene's germline CDR1 is LNHDA and CDR2 SQIVND (reference sequence). The CDR3 coding sequence is TGTGCCAGTAGCCGCGCGGGACAGGGGTACACCTTC. Translating it yields CASSRAGQGYTF.

DNA for the CDR3: TGTGCCAGCTTGGGGGGGAAAGGGGGCTACACCTTC. This translates into CASLGGKGGYTF. V and J are TRBV7-9 and TRBJ1-2, with D perhaps matching TRBD1 (5 bases). The V gene's germline CDR1 is SEHNR and CDR2 FQNEAQ (reference sequence). The CDR3 loop spans 12 amino acids. Trimming took off 8 bases at V and 8 bases at J, with 15 bases between the two ends. Full variable domain (rest looked up from reference TRBV7-9 and TRBJ1-2): DTGVSQNPRHKITKRGQNVTFRCDPISEHNRLYWYRQTLGQGPEFLTYFQNEAQLEKSRLLSDRFSAERPKGSFSTLEIQRTEQGDSAMYLCASLGGKGGYTFGSGTRLTVV.

As for this clonotype: This sequence may be a read error, since a much larger clone differs from it by one base. The rearrangement uses TRBV6-6 and TRBJ2-3; TRBD1 agrees at 8 bases. Losses at the gene ends were 4 bases for V and 1 base for J; bases not matched to a gene: 10. The CDR3 has 17 residues. Per germline, CDR1 MNHNY and CDR2 SVGAGI (reference sequence). DNA for the CDR3: TGTGCCAGCAGTTGCCCGAGGACAGGGTCTCGCACAGATACGCAGTATTTT. It translates to CASSCPRTGSRTDTQYF.

About this clonotype itself: This sequence may be a read error, since a much larger clone differs from it by one base. J is TRBJ1-2 and V is TRBV20-1; 10 nucleotides agree with TRBD1. V shed 5 bases, J shed 4 bases, and the junction held 7 bases outside the gene matches. This CDR3 spans 14 amino acids. Germline CDR1 reads DFQATT; CDR2 reads SNEGSKA (reference sequence). This CDR3 is CSAEGQGVPYGYTF. CDR3 nucleotide sequence: TGCAGTGCTGAAGGACAGGGGGTACCCTATGGCTACACCTTC.

This clonotype was detected many times. V and J are TRBV27 and TRBJ1-4; 10 bases agree with TRBD1. From germline, CDR1 is MNHEY and CDR2 SMNVEV (reference sequence). This CDR3 is 15 amino acids long. V was pared by 1 base and J by 7 bases, with 3 bases of the junction left unmatched. The CDR3 reads CASSLLRDRGEKLFF. The CDR3 nucleotides read TGTGCCAGCAGTTTATTACGGGACAGGGGTGAAAAACTGTTTTTT. Complete variable domain (other parts from reference TRBV27 and TRBJ1-4): EAQVTQNPRYLITVTGKKLTVTCSQNMNHEYMSWYRQDPGLGLRQIYYSMNVEVTDKGDVPEGYKVSRKEKRNFPLILESPSPNQTSLYFCASSLLRDRGEKLFFGSGTQLSVL.

CDR3: CAIGRDRGLEQFF. Written as DNA, the CDR3 is TGTGCCATCGGCCGGGACAGGGGGCTCGAGCAGTTCTTC. The rearrangement links TRBV10-3 to TRBJ2-1; TRBD1 agrees at 12 bases. The V gene's germline CDR1 is ENHRY and CDR2 SYGVKD. The CDR3 covers 13 residues. V lost 8 bases to trimming and J lost 10 bases; unmatched junction nucleotides: 6.

In its sample, this clonotype was seen many times. The CDR3 here is CAISEGLYQETQYF. DNA of the CDR3: TGTGCCATCAGTGAGGGTCTGTACCAAGAGACCCAGTACTTC. V is TRBV10-3 and J is TRBJ2-5, with D unclear. The germline V gene encodes CDR1 ENHRY and CDR2 SYGVKD. Trimming left V 2 bases short and J 0 bases short, with 7 bases between. The CDR3 consists of 14 residues.

Comments on this clonotype: Its ends do not fully match the called genes, so a read error is possible. V usage is TRBV3-1 and J usage is TRBJ2-5; D possibly corresponds to TRBD1 (5 bases). Germline V CDR1 and CDR2: LGHDT, YNNKEL (reference sequence). This CDR3 is built from 14 residues. CDR3 residues: CASNQELRGQGQYF. CDR3 bases: TGTGCCAGCAACCAAGAACTAAGAGGACAAGGACAGTACTTC.

This clonotype was recorded many times. This chain joins TRBV24-1 and TRBJ2-3; D may be TRBD1 or TRBD2 (5 bases each). The CDR3 consists of 16 residues. The V gene's germline CDR1 is KGHDR and CDR2 SFDVKD. V lost 3 bases and J lost 5, with 17 bases in between. CDR3 sequence: CATSDPGTPAGDTQYF. The DNA of the CDR3 is TGTGCCACCAGTGATCCCGGGACGCCGGCGGGAGATACGCAGTATTTT.

In its sample, this clonotype was seen a few times. The chain links TRBV6-5 to TRBJ2-3; D is uncertain. Looked up from germline, CDR1 is MNHEY and CDR2 is SVGAGI. The CDR3 consists of 13 residues. The V and J ends lost 2 bases and 7 bases respectively, with 10 bases between them. CDR3 in amino acids: CASSYDPGNTQYF. As DNA, the CDR3 is TGTGCCAGCAGTTACGATCCTGGAAATACGCAGTATTTT.

The chain is built from TRBV12-5 and TRBJ2-1, with 10 bases lining up with TRBD1. Unmatched junction bases numbered 11, after V lost 7 bases and J lost 8 bases. There are 15 residues in the CDR3. Germline V gene data show CDR1 as LGHNT and CDR2 as FRNRAP. Written as DNA, the CDR3 is TGTGCTAGTGCCTTGGGGACAGGGGTTGGAGATGAGCAGTTCTTC. Its protein is CASALGTGVGDEQFF.

This clonotype appeared many times. Its ends do not fully match the called genes, so a read error is possible. This chain links TRBV5-1 with TRBJ2-5; D is unresolved. The CDR3 is 13 residues long. In germline, CDR1 is SGHRS, CDR2 YFSETQ. CDR3 region: CASSLGLGETQYF. The CDR3 DNA sequence: TGTGCCAGCAGCTTAGGGCTAGGGGAGACCCAGTACTTC.